The next 12 T cell receptor beta chains were all read from a single sample in a study of T cells in women clearing cervical HPV infection. Here immunoSEQ multiplex PCR was the method, and the copy in TCRdb shows in-frame clones only, minus some. Here the sample table reports over 20,000 clones. Sequencing used blood buffy coat. The receptors stem from a woman between 18 and 70 years old with a cervical HPV16 infection that either progressed to CIN3+ or cleared (not recorded which).

With respect to this clone: The observed sequence ends 3 residues before the CDR3 terminus, with the missing tail filled in from the germline J gene. The V gene is TRBV30, the J gene TRBJ2-2, with 10 positions matching TRBD1. Germline V gene sequence: CDR1 GTSNPN, CDR2 SVGIG (reference sequence). The V gene end was trimmed by 7 bases and the J gene end by 7 bases; junction bases not matched to a gene: 6. The CDR3 length is 13 residues. Incomplete CDR3 DNA: TGTGCCTCGATGACAGGGGGCATCGGGGAG. Protein sequence: CASMTGGIGE. The entire CDR3 is CASMTGGIGELFF.

Worth noting for this clone: The observed sequence ends 3 residues before the CDR3 terminus, with the missing tail filled in from the germline J gene. The chain links TRBV5-6 to TRBJ2-1; 7 nucleotides match TRBD1. Germline CDR1 is SGHDT and CDR2 is YYEEEE. The CDR3 has 15 amino acids. Trimming removed 2 bases from V and 2 bases from J; junction bases left unmatched: 4. CDR3 DNA, as far as it was read: TGTGCCAGCAGCTTTGGGGACAGAGCCTACAATGAG. This encodes CASSFGDRAYNE. The whole CDR3 is CASSFGDRAYNEQFF.

About this clone itself: With the read ending 3 residues before the CDR3 end, the germline J gene is used to fill in that end. This rearrangement joins TRBV5-6 to TRBJ2-7; no clear D. This CDR3 contains 15 residues. Germline CDR1 and CDR2: SGHDT and YYEEEE. V gave up 1 base and J gave up 0 bases, with 11 bases separating them. The CDR3 is CASSLFTSGSYEQYF. The covered CDR3 bases are TGTGCCAGCAGCTTGTTTACCTCCGGCTCCTACGAG.

This clone is medium-sized by frequency. The read ends 3 residues before the CDR3 terminus; that terminus is restored from the germline J gene. This rearrangement joins TRBV28 to TRBJ1-2; 7 nucleotides align to TRBD1. The germline V gene encodes CDR1 MDHEN and CDR2 SYDVKM. V shed 6 bases, J shed 2 bases, and the junction held 6 bases outside the gene matches. This CDR3 has 14 residues. The CDR3: CASRKQGRNYGYTF. Partial CDR3 DNA: TGTGCCAGCAGAAAACAGGGGCGGAACTATGGC.

A note on this clone: Sequencing ends 3 residues short of the CDR3 end; the germline J gene provides the rest. The rearrangement uses TRBV19 and TRBJ2-1; 10 bases align to TRBD2. The junction had 9 bases not matched to a gene; V was cut back by 6 bases and J by 4 bases. The CDR3 runs to 16 residues. Germline V gene data show CDR1 as LNHDA and CDR2 as SQIVND (reference sequence). The sequenced part of the CDR3 DNA is TGTGCCAGTAGGGGCTCTAGCGGGGGCCTATACAATGAG. Amino acid sequence: CASRGSSGGLYNE. In full, the CDR3 is CASRGSSGGLYNEQFF.

Turning to this clone: The CDR3 end is not reached by the read, which stops 3 residues before it; the germline J gene fills it in. The chain has TRBV18 and TRBJ2-5, with D tentatively TRBD1 (5 bases). This CDR3 is built from 14 residues. V was clipped by 3 bases and J by 7 bases, with 15 bases between them. Germline V gene data show CDR1 as KGHSH and CDR2 as LQKENI. The CDR3 sequence: CASSPSASQGTQYF. Partial CDR3 DNA: TGTGCCAGCTCACCGAGCGCGTCTCAGGGGACC. Together with reference TRBV18 and TRBJ2-5, the CDR3 gives the full variable domain: NAGVMQNPRHLVRRRGQEARLRCSPMKGHSHVYWYRQLPEEGLKFMVYLQKENIIDESGMPKERFSAEFPKEGPSILRIQQVVRGDSAAYFCASSPSASQGTQYFGPGTRLLVL.

Note on this clone: The read halts 3 residues ahead of the CDR3 end, with the missing end drawn from the germline J gene. This chain uses TRBV5-6 with TRBJ1-2, with D possibly matching TRBD1 (6 bases). Trimming took 3 bases from V and 3 from J, leaving 12 bases between them. The germline V gene encodes CDR1 SGHDT and CDR2 YYEEEE. This CDR3 has 14 residues. The CDR3 is CASSSLDRYYGYTF. The sequenced part of the CDR3 DNA is TGTGCCAGCAGCTCCCTAGACAGGTACTATGGC.

Details on this clone: The sequence runs out 3 residues before the end of the CDR3; the remainder is reconstructed from the germline J gene. The genes are TRBV2 and TRBJ1-6, with TRBD1 matching over 8 bases. Germline V gives CDR1 SNHLY, CDR2 FYNNEI. This CDR3 is built from 14 residues. With V trimmed by 4 bases and J by 6 bases, 2 bases remained unmatched. The sequenced part of the CDR3 DNA is TGTGCCAGCAGTGTCCAGGGGGCTAATTCACCC. Translating it yields CASSVQGANSP. From start to end, the CDR3 is CASSVQGANSPLHF.

Comments on this clone: The CDR3 extends 3 residues past the end of the read, so its final part is completed from the germline J gene. V is TRBV6-2 or TRBV6-3 and J is TRBJ2-2, with D tentatively TRBD1 (6 bases). V lost 4 bases, J lost 7 bases, and 13 bases lay in between. This CDR3 is built from 14 residues. Germline CDR1 is MNHEY and CDR2 is SVGEGT. The CDR3 spells CASSFTGLGGELFF. The part of the CDR3 DNA that was read is TGTGCCAGCAGTTTTACAGGGCTGGGCGGGGAG.

Of note for this clone: From the germline J gene comes the end of the CDR3, since the read stops 3 residues before it. The chain uses TRBV19 and TRBJ2-2; D is possibly TRBD2 (7 bases). Germline-derived CDR1 and CDR2 are LNHDA and SQIVND (reference sequence). The length of the CDR3 is 13 residues. Deletions cut 10 bases from V and 6 bases from J, with 15 bases between. The sequenced CDR3 bases are TGTGCCACCCTAATAGGGGGGGCCGGGGAG. Encoded protein: CATLIGGAGE. The full CDR3 reads CATLIGGAGELFF.

As for this clone: Read data end 3 residues before the CDR3 end; the end is taken from the germline J gene. The identical CDR3 is also encoded by other nucleotide sequences in the sample. V and J are TRBV2 and TRBJ1-3, with D maybe TRBD1 (5 bases). Germline-derived CDR1 and CDR2 are SNHLY and FYNNEI. The CDR3 is 12 residues long. With 7 bases removed from V and 4 bases from J, the gap between germline ends came to 8 bases. Partial CDR3 DNA: TGTGCCAGCACAGGGTTCGGAAACACC. It codes for CASTGFGNT. The CDR3 reads in full as CASTGFGNTIYF.

As to this clone: The observed sequence ends 3 residues before the CDR3 terminus, with the missing tail filled in from the germline J gene. The chain combines TRBV2 with TRBJ2-1, with 10 bases identical to TRBD2. V trimming: 9 bases; J trimming: 4 bases; junction bases outside the gene matches: 9. The CDR3 consists of 15 residues. The germline gives CDR1 SNHLY, CDR2 FYNNEI. The CDR3 sequence is CASPESGGVYNEQFF. Incomplete CDR3 DNA: TGTGCCAGTCCCGAGAGCGGGGGGGTATACAATGAG. The whole variable domain, remainder taken from reference TRBV2 and TRBJ2-1, is EPEVTQTPSHQVTQMGQEVILRCVPISNHLYFYWYRQILGQKVEFLVSFYNNEISEKSEIFDDQFSVERPDGSNFTLKIRSTKLEDSAMYFCASPESGGVYNEQFFGPGTRLTVL.